These 4 T cell receptor beta chains share one sample of origin, sequenced in a study of blood T cell repertoires in COVID-19. Profiling relied on immunoSEQ multiplex PCR, and the TCRdb table lists in-frame clones only, not all of them. This table holds 50,000 to 70,000 clones, more than 90% found once. Material for sequencing was peripheral blood. Receptors were obtained from a man between 60 and 70 years old with acute or convalescent COVID-19.

This chain connects TRBV25-1 to TRBJ1-4, with 8 bases fitting TRBD1. This CDR3 spans 14 amino acids. The germline V gene has CDR1 MGHDK and CDR2 SYGVNS. J gave up 8 bases and V 6 bases, and 8 bases lay outside the gene matches. CDR3 loop: CASRDRVSGEKLFF. For the CDR3, the DNA is TGTGCCAGCAGGGACAGGGTATCGGGAGAAAAACTGTTTTTT. The complete variable domain, with remaining parts taken from reference TRBV25-1 and TRBJ1-4, reads EADIYQTPRYLVIGTGKKITLECSQTMGHDKMYWYQQDPGMELHLIHYSYGVNSTEKGDLSSESTVSRIRTEHFPLTLESARPSHTSQYLCASRDRVSGEKLFFGSGTQLSVL.

The rearrangement uses TRBV23-1 and TRBJ2-2; the D gene is possibly TRBD2 (6 bases). TRBV23-1 is an ORF for which the function is uncertain. Trimming shortened V by 7 bases and J by 6 bases, and 33 bases separated the two germline ends. This CDR3 contains 20 residues. CDR3 amino acids: CASNPRTRLARDSLSGELFF. CDR3 nucleotide sequence: TGCGCCAGCAATCCTCGGACCCGGCTCGCAAGGGACTCCCTATCCGGGGAGCTGTTTTTT.

The chain recombines TRBV28 with TRBJ1-5, with TRBD1 identical over 7 bases. This CDR3 is built from 15 residues. The germline V gene has CDR1 MDHEN and CDR2 SYDVKM. J gave up 3 bases and V 6 bases, and 8 bases lay outside the gene matches. The CDR3 region is CASSLTGANNQPQHF. Here the CDR3 DNA reads TGTGCCAGCAGCCTAACAGGGGCTAACAATCAGCCCCAGCATTTT.

The chain employs TRBV18 and TRBJ2-3; maybe TRBD2 (6 bases). Trimming left V 3 bases short and J 1 base short, with 11 bases between. CDR1 KGHSH and CDR2 LQKENI come from the germline V gene. The CDR3 totals 15 residues. The CDR3 loop is CASSPPVAGTDTQYF. Written as DNA, the CDR3 is TGTGCCAGCTCACCCCCGGTAGCGGGCACAGATACGCAGTATTTT.